Below, one TCR beta chain is given with its context. The antigen is not known. This sample is part of a study of T cell responses to AZD1222 COVID-19 vaccine. The study, taken as a whole, reports: Repertoire sampling was restricted to post-peak T cell response timepoints. Elevations in Spike-specific TCR breadth and depth followed administration of two AZD1222 doses.

There are 14 residues in the CDR3. The V and J ends lost 3 bases and 6 bases respectively, with 15 bases between them. Looked up from germline, CDR1 is DFQATT and CDR2 is SNEGSKA (reference sequence). Generated by immunoSEQ multiplex PCR, the TCRdb table keeps only in-frame clones and is missing some. The table records around 170,000 clones, 88% of them present only once. Pooled samples include second doses given at about 4 or 12 weeks. This TCR came from an adult who received the AZD1222 COVID-19 vaccine. This material consisted of peripheral blood, taken 28 days after the second AZD1222 dose. This rearrangement joins TRBV20-1 to TRBJ1-5; tentatively, D is TRBD1 (6 bases). The CDR3 loop is CSASGGGFGQPQHF. The CDR3 bases are TGCAGTGCTAGTGGAGGGGGATTCGGTCAGCCCCAGCATTTT.